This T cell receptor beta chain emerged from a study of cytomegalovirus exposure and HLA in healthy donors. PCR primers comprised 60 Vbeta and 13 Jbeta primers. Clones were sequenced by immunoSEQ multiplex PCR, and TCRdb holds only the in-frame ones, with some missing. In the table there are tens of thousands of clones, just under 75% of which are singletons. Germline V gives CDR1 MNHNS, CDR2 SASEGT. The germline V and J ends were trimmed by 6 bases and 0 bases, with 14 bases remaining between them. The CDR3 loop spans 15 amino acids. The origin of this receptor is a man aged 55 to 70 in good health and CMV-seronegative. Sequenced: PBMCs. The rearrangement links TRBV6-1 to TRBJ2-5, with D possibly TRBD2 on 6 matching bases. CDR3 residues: CASRGGFGDQETQYF. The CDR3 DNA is TGTGCCAGCAGGGGGGGTTTCGGGGACCAAGAGACCCAGTACTTC.